This TCR beta chain was identified in a study of blood T cells in healthy people across ages. Study-wide results and caveats: Considered underestimates were the diversity estimates obtained from one million T cells.

A sample-barcoded 5' primer and a J-beta primer mix were used in a second PCR of roughly 7 to 11 cycles. TCRdb passed the 5' RACE reads through MiXCR, listing each CDR3 protein once. The profile shows more than 900,000 distinct CDR3 sequences, 25% to 30% of them singletons. This clonotype was picked up a small number of times. Antigen specificity is unknown. These data were also reused for a study on T cells of mothers and their children. Per that study: Random nucleotides (2-4) and sample barcodes were added by the M1S primer used in the second PCR. Persisting microchimeric T cell clones went undetected.

The sequence came from a woman in her thirties or forties in good health. Material: blood.

The CDR3 DNA follows: TGTGCCAGCTCACCGGGACAGGTCCAGAACACTGAAGCTTTCTTT. It specifies CASSPGQVQNTEAFF. The V call is TRBV18, the J call TRBJ1-1, with TRBD1 identical over 8 bases. This CDR3 has 15 residues. Germline trimming cut 3 bases from V and 1 base from J; bases unmatched to any gene: 4. The germline V gene encodes CDR1 KGHSH and CDR2 LQKENI.